This T cell receptor beta chain came from a study of shared clonotypes between healthy human individuals. Study-wide background: Three CD4 naive, three CD4 memory, two CD8 naive and one CD8 memory plate were used per donor.

Clones were read by immunoSEQ multiplex PCR, and TCRdb kept only the in-frame ones, dropping some. The sample yields some 550,000 clones, 97% seen once. Adults of Caucasian background living in Nashville, Tennessee made up all donors. CD4+ cell separation produced CD45RA+ naive and CD45RA-negative memory subsets. Turning to this clone: Antigen: not known.

Study-wide findings and caveats: Only blood was sampled, and tissue TCR repertoires likely differ from blood ones.

This receptor was taken from a woman aged 25 to 39 in good health. Sequences were obtained from naive CD4+ T cells sorted from blood. Subset denoted: CD45RA+ positively selected.

CDR3 in amino acids: CASSFMGRGTDTQYF. The CDR3 bases are TGTGCCAGCAGTTTTATGGGGAGGGGTACAGATACGCAGTATTTT. The V call is TRBV9, the J call TRBJ2-3; TRBD2 aligns across 7 bases. The ends lost 5 bases at V and 3 bases at J; junction bases unmatched: 9. The CDR3 totals 15 residues. Germline lookup yields CDR1 SGDLS and CDR2 YYNGEE.